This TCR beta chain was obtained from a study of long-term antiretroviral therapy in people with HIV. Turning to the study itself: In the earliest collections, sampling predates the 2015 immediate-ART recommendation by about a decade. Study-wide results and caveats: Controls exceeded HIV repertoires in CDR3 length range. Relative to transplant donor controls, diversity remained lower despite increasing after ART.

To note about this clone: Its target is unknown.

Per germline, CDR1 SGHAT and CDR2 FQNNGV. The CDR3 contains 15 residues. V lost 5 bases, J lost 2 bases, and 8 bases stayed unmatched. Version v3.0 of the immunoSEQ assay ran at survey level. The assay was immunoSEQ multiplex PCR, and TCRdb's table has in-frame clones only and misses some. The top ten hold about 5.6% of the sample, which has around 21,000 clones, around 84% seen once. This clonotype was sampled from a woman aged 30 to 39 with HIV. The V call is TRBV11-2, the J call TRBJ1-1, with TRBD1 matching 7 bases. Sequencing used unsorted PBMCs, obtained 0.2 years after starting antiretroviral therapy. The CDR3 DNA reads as TGTGCCAGCAGCCCACAAGGACAGGTTAACACTGAAGCTTTCTTT. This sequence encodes CASSPQGQVNTEAFF.